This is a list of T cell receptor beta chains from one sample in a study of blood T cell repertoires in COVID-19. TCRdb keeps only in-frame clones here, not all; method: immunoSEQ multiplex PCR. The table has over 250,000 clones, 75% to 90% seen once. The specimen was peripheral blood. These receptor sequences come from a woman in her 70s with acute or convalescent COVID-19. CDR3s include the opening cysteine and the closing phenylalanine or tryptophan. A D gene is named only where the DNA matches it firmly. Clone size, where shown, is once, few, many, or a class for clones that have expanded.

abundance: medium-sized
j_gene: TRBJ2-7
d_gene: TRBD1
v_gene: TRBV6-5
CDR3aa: CASSPLSGTAIDF
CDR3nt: TGTGCCAGCAGTCCCCTCTCCGGGACAGCTATCGATTTC

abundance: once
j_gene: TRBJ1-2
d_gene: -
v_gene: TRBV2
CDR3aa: CASRTQQGDGYTF
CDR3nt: TGTGCCAGTCGAACCCAACAGGGTGACGGCTACACCTTC

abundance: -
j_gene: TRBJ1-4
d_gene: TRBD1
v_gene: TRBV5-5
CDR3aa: CASSPETGAGGEKLFF
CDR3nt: TGTGCCAGCAGCCCGGAAACAGGGGCTGGGGGTGAAAAACTGTTTTTT

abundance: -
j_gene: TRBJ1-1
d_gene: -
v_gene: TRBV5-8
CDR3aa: CASSLTGAEAFF
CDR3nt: TGTGCCAGCAGCTTGACTGGGGCCGAAGCTTTCTTT

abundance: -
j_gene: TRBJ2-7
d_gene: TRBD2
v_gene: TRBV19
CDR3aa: CASSTRLAGVYEQYF
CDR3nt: TGTGCCAGTAGTACTCGACTAGCGGGGGTATACGAGCAGTACTTC

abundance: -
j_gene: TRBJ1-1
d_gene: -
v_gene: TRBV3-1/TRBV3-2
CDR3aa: CASSQDYGSTEAFF
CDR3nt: TGTGCCAGCAGCCAAGACTACGGGTCCACTGAAGCTTTCTTT

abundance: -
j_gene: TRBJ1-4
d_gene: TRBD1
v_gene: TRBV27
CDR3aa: CASSSNRGGNEKLFF
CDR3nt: TGTGCCAGCAGTTCCAACAGGGGGGGTAATGAAAAACTGTTTTTT

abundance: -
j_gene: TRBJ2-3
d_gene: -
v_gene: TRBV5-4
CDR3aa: CASSPRVGTDTQYF
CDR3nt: TGTGCCAGCAGCCCCAGGGTGGGTACAGATACGCAGTATTTT

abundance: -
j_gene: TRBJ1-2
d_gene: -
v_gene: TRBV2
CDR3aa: CASSDPGYYGYTF
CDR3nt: TGTGCCAGCAGTGACCCAGGGTATTATGGCTACACCTTC

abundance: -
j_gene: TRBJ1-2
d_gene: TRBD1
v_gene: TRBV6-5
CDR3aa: CASSLSGQGYGYTF
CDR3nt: TGTGCCAGCAGTTTATCGGGACAGGGCTATGGCTACACCTTC

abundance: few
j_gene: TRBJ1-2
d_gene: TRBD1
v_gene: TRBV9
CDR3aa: CASSVDSGTAYGYTF
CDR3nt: TGTGCCAGCAGCGTAGATTCCGGGACAGCTTATGGCTACACCTTC

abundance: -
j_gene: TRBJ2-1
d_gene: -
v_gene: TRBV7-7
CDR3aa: CASSLSPGSYNEQFF
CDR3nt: TGTGCCAGCAGCTTATCGCCGGGGTCCTACAATGAGCAGTTCTTC

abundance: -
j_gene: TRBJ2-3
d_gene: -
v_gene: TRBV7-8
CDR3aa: CASSPAGDTQYF
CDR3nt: TGTGCCAGCAGCCCAGCCGGGGATACGCAGTATTTT

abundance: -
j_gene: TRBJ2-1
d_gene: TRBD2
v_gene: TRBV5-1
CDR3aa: CASSPVRAGGVAEQFF
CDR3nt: TGCGCCAGCAGCCCCGTCCGGGCGGGGGGGGTTGCTGAGCAGTTCTTC

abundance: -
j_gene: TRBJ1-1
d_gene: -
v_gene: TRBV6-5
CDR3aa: CASSYSIGTGGAFF
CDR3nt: TGTGCCAGCAGTTACTCGATCGGTACAGGTGGAGCTTTCTTT

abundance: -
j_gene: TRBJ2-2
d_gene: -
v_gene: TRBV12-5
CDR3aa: CASGLMNTGELFF
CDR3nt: TGTGCTAGTGGACTCATGAACACCGGGGAGCTGTTTTTT

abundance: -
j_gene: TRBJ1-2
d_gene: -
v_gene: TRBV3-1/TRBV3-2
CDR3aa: CASSFSGTGGNYGYTF
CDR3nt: TGTGCCAGCAGCTTCTCGGGGACCGGGGGTAACTATGGCTACACCTTC

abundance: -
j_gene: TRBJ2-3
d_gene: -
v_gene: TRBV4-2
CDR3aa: CASSQVAHNPTDTQYF
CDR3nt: TGTGCCAGCAGCCAAGTGGCACATAATCCCACAGATACGCAGTATTTT

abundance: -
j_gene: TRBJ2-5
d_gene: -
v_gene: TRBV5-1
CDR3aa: CASSLAFQGRETQYF
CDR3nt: TGCGCCAGCAGCTTGGCCTTTCAGGGCCGAGAGACCCAGTACTTC

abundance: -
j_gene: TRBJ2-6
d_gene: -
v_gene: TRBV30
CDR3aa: CAWNRDLLSGANVLTF
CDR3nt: TGTGCCTGGAACAGGGACCTTCTCTCTGGGGCCAACGTCCTGACTTTC